This TCR beta chain was documented in a study of post-analysis software for immune sequencing data. The overall study: Patients had relapsing-remitting, secondary progressive or progressive-relapsing multiple sclerosis; some lacked subtype.

General study findings and limits: Among multiple sclerosis patients, normalized Chao1 diversity was significantly below that of controls. Pronounced co-clustering by F measure was evident among identically batched samples.

Unique molecular identifiers tagged the TCR beta cDNA libraries. Approximately 500,000 cDNA molecules were obtained per 1 to 10 million input T cells. MiXCR, run by TCRdb on the PCR reads, gives a single entry per CDR3 protein. The repertoire has 800,000 to 950,000 distinct CDR3 sequences, roughly 50% of them found once; the top ten carry 4.6%. As regards this clonotype: Antigen: not known.

Sequenced material: blood. The sequence came from a girl between 5 and 17 years old with multiple sclerosis.

The CDR3 bases are TGTGCCAGCAGCTTAGACACGGGTACGCAGTATTTT. This sequence encodes CASSLDTGTQYF. The V and J genes are TRBV7-9 and TRBJ2-3; D unresolved. From germline, CDR1 is SEHNR and CDR2 FQNEAQ (reference sequence). CDR3 length equals 12 residues. Trimming shortened V by 1 base and J by 8 bases, and 7 bases separated the two germline ends.